The 21 T cell receptor beta chains below all came from one sample that was sequenced in a study of monozygotic twins with inflammatory bowel disease. TCRdb reworked the 5' RACE reads into one entry per CDR3 protein, no DNA. The sample data list fewer than 110,000 distinct CDR3 sequences. Sequences were obtained from blood. These receptors were collected from a human donor with ulcerative colitis or Crohn's disease, or a healthy co-twin of an affected twin (not recorded which).

This chain uses TRBV18 with TRBJ1-3; the D call from TCRdb, TRBD1, cannot be confirmed without DNA. This CDR3 is 18 amino acids long. In germline, CDR1 is KGHSH, CDR2 LQKENI. CDR3 amino acids: CASSPPGGVGSSGNTIYF.

The chain joins TRBV24-1 to TRBJ2-5. The CDR3 extends over 14 amino acids. From germline, CDR1 is KGHDR and CDR2 SFDVKD. The chain's CDR3 is CATSAPDRVETQYF.

This rearrangement joins TRBV20-1 to TRBJ2-5. The CDR3 is made up of 14 amino acids. Germline lookup yields CDR1 DFQATT and CDR2 SNEGSKA (reference sequence). CDR3 sequence reads: CSARRLVNQETQYF.

V and J are TRBV5-1 and TRBJ2-3; with no DNA, the TCRdb D assignment of TRBD1 cannot be verified. This CDR3 contains 16 residues. Germline values: CDR1 SGHRS, CDR2 YFSETQ. The CDR3 loop reads CASSLRTGRITDTQYF.

The genes are TRBV7-9 and TRBJ2-5; absent DNA, TCRdb's TRBD2 call cannot be checked. CDR3 length: 17 residues. Per the germline V gene, CDR1 is SEHNR and CDR2 is FQNEAQ (reference sequence). This CDR3 is CASGPYKPGPTQETQYF.

The chain carries TRBV20-1 and TRBJ2-5; TCRdb designates TRBD1, a call that cannot be tested without DNA. The CDR3 contains 15 residues. CDR1 and CDR2 (germline): DFQATT, SNEGSKA (reference sequence). The CDR3 spells CSARVPGQGRETQYF.

The rearrangement joins TRBV19 to TRBJ1-5; checking the TCRdb D call of TRBD1 is not possible without DNA. The CDR3 contains 13 residues. The germline V gene has CDR1 LNHDA and CDR2 SQIVND (reference sequence). This chain's CDR3 is CATTRQGNQPQHF.

The chain recombines TRBV7-8 with TRBJ2-6. The germline gives CDR1 SGHVS, CDR2 FQNEAQ. CDR3 length: 13 residues. The CDR3 sequence is CASSLAGPNVLTF.

The CDR3: CASSYRTENTEAFF. The rearrangement links TRBV6-5 to TRBJ1-1. The CDR3 loop spans 14 amino acids. Germline loops: CDR1 MNHEY, CDR2 SVGAGI.

J is TRBJ2-3 and V is TRBV13. This CDR3 has 14 amino acids. The germline V gene has CDR1 PRHDT and CDR2 FYEKMQ (reference sequence). The CDR3 protein is CASSLYSSTDTQYF.

The rearrangement links TRBV19 to TRBJ2-2; absent DNA, TCRdb's TRBD1 call cannot be checked. Germline loops: CDR1 LNHDA, CDR2 SQIVND (reference sequence). CDR3 length equals 14 residues. The CDR3 protein is CASRTGENTGELFF.

This chain uses TRBV5-1 with TRBJ2-3; checking the TCRdb D call of TRBD1 is not possible without DNA. The CDR3 contains 15 residues. In germline, CDR1 is SGHRS, CDR2 YFSETQ. CDR3 residues: CASSLAGQGTDTQYF.

This CDR3 is CASSQLAEQGNEQFF. The gene calls are TRBV5-6 and TRBJ2-1; without DNA, the TCRdb call of TRBD2 cannot be checked. This CDR3 comprises 15 residues. CDR1 SGHDT and CDR2 YYEEEE come from the germline V gene.

This chain connects TRBV7-3 to TRBJ1-4; TCRdb lists TRBD1, though no DNA is available to test this call. Germline V gene data show CDR1 as SGHTA and CDR2 as FQGTGA. The CDR3 runs 13 residues. Here the CDR3 reads CASSPGANEKLFF.

This rearrangement joins TRBV12-3 or TRBV12-4 to TRBJ2-5. The length of the CDR3 is 12 residues. The CDR3 reads CASRFRRETQYF.

The rearrangement joins TRBV19 to TRBJ1-5; TCRdb's D call, TRBD1, is unchecked because there is no DNA. The CDR3 loop spans 12 amino acids. Per the germline V gene, CDR1 is LNHDA and CDR2 is SQIVND (reference sequence). This CDR3 reads CATNLGGQPQHF.

The V gene is TRBV28, the J gene TRBJ1-1; with no DNA, the TCRdb D assignment of TRBD1 cannot be verified. The germline V gene has CDR1 MDHEN and CDR2 SYDVKM. The CDR3 is 12 residues long. CDR3 sequence reads: CASSWTDTEAFF.

The chain couples TRBV20-1 to TRBJ1-1. CDR1 DFQATT and CDR2 SNEGSKA come from the germline V gene (reference sequence). The CDR3 has 15 amino acids. The CDR3 region is CSARSGSGKYTEAFF.

V gene TRBV20-1 combines with J gene TRBJ2-7; no DNA is available, so the TRBD1 call from TCRdb remains unchecked. The CDR3 spans 15 residues. Looked up from germline, CDR1 is DFQATT and CDR2 is SNEGSKA (reference sequence). The CDR3 loop is CSAQRGVGSTYEQYF.

The genes are TRBV5-1 and TRBJ2-3; the TCRdb D gene call, TRBD2, has no DNA to confirm it. This CDR3 is 14 amino acids long. Germline CDR1 SGHRS, CDR2 YFSETQ. CDR3 region: CASRPTSGGDTQYF.

This chain joins TRBV2 and TRBJ2-1; as DNA is missing, the TRBD2 call by TCRdb cannot be tested. The CDR3 totals 15 residues. CDR1 SNHLY and CDR2 FYNNEI come from the germline V gene. The CDR3 loop reads CASRGTSGLGDEQFF.